Shown below are 14 T cell receptor beta chains from a single sample sequenced in a study of CD8 T cells in Susac syndrome. cDNA came from about 0.46 to 1 ug RNA primed by random hexamers. One entry per CDR3 protein, called by TCRdb with MiXCR from the immunoSEQ multiplex PCR reads. The sample lists about 400,000 distinct CDR3 sequences, more than 80% occurring once. Sequencing was done on a sample of CD8+ T cells from PBMCs. Receptors originate from a human donor with multiple sclerosis.

This chain joins TRBV10-3 and TRBJ2-1; D may be TRBD2 (5 bases). The CDR3 extends over 15 amino acids. Germline-derived CDR1 and CDR2 are ENHRY and SYGVKD. The V gene lost 6 bases and the J gene lost 0 bases, with 12 bases spanning the gap. CDR3 bases: TGTGCCATCAGAAGCGGCTTAGACTCCTACAATGAGCAGTTCTTC. Its protein is CAIRSGLDSYNEQFF.

The gene calls are TRBV6-5 and TRBJ1-2; D perhaps matches TRBD1 (5 bases). Trimming cost V 2 bases and J 2 bases, with 12 bases left between them. The CDR3 spans 15 residues. Germline lookup yields CDR1 MNHEY and CDR2 SVGAGI. The CDR3 sequence: CASSYRGTENYGYTF. The CDR3 nucleotides are TGTGCCAGCAGTTACCGGGGCACAGAGAACTATGGCTACACCTTC.

V usage is TRBV7-9 and J usage is TRBJ1-1, with a weak D call TRBD1 (6 bases). This CDR3 spans 13 amino acids. Germline CDR1 reads SEHNR; CDR2 reads FQNEAQ (reference sequence). Trimming took off 7 bases at V and 4 bases at J, with 13 bases between the two ends. The chain's CDR3 is CASTLGGSTEAFF. The CDR3 DNA follows: TGTGCCAGCACCCTAGGGGGGTCCACTGAAGCTTTCTTT.

There are a few counts of this clonotype. The chain links TRBV27 to TRBJ1-1; 9 bases are a match to TRBD1. With 4 bases clipped from V and 1 base from J, the junction kept 4 bases outside the gene matches. Per the germline V gene, CDR1 is MNHEY and CDR2 is SMNVEV (reference sequence). The CDR3 totals 15 residues. In nucleotides, the CDR3 is TGTGCCAGCAGTTCCCTGGACAGGGGGAACACTGAAGCTTTCTTT. It encodes CASSSLDRGNTEAFF.

V and J are TRBV18 and TRBJ2-1; 9 bases map to TRBD1. This CDR3 spans 15 amino acids. The V segment lost 2 bases and the J segment 6 bases; nucleotides outside the gene matches: 5. Germline V gene sequence: CDR1 KGHSH, CDR2 LQKENI. The CDR3 protein is CASSPTGTGPNEQFF. The DNA for the CDR3 is TGTGCCAGCTCACCAACCGGGACAGGGCCCAATGAGCAGTTCTTC. The full variable domain, rest sourced from reference TRBV18 and TRBJ2-1, is NAGVMQNPRHLVRRRGQEARLRCSPMKGHSHVYWYRQLPEEGLKFMVYLQKENIIDESGMPKERFSAEFPKEGPSILRIQQVVRGDSAAYFCASSPTGTGPNEQFFGPGTRLTVL.

The chain employs TRBV6-1 and TRBJ2-7; D ambiguous. Per the germline V gene, CDR1 is MNHNS and CDR2 is SASEGT. V dropped 8 bases and J dropped 3 bases, with 5 bases sitting between them. CDR3 length equals 10 residues. In DNA, the CDR3 is TGTGCCAGCGGTATCTACGAGCAGTACTTC. This sequence encodes CASGIYEQYF.

The chain is built from TRBV14 and TRBJ2-5; weak D call: TRBD1 (6 bases). V lost 1 base to trimming and J lost 0 bases, with 12 bases between them. The CDR3 totals 16 residues. Germline loops: CDR1 SGHDN, CDR2 FVKESK. The CDR3 nucleotides are TGTGCCAGCAGCCAAGTACAGGGTTGGTACCAAGAGACCCAGTACTTC. This sequence encodes CASSQVQGWYQETQYF.

This chain connects TRBV30 to TRBJ2-2, with a weak D call TRBD1 (6 bases). V was shortened by 5 bases and J by 0 bases, with 10 bases between the two germline ends. CDR1 is GTSNPN, CDR2 SVGIG, per germline (reference sequence). CDR3 length: 14 amino acids. The CDR3, as DNA: TGTGCCTGGGCGGACAGTTCGAACACCGGGGAGCTGTTTTTT. Its protein product is CAWADSSNTGELFF.

V is TRBV5-6 and J is TRBJ2-1; TRBD2 might be the D (5 bases). CDR3 length: 14 amino acids. Germline V gene data show CDR1 as SGHDT and CDR2 as YYEEEE. The V end lost 0 bases, the J end lost 5 bases, and 9 bases lay between the germline ends. CDR3 sequence (DNA): TGTGCCAGCAGCTTGGGTAGCGCCCACAATGAGCAGTTCTTC. Its translation is CASSLGSAHNEQFF.

This chain joins TRBV20-1 and TRBJ1-1; maybe TRBD1 (5 bases). V was cut by 2 bases and J by 5 bases, with 12 bases left in between. CDR1 is DFQATT and CDR2 is SNEGSKA in the germline V gene (reference sequence). CDR3 length: 13 residues. The CDR3 region has the DNA TGCAGTGCTAGAACCAGGGTAGAAACTGAAGCTTTCTTT. Residues: CSARTRVETEAFF.

The CDR3 bases are TGTGCCAGCAGCTTGGATTGGGGGACTGAAGCTTTCTTT. This sequence encodes CASSLDWGTEAFF. The chain combines TRBV5-6 with TRBJ1-1; possible D gene TRBD1, 5 bases. Trimming stripped 0 bases from V and 5 bases from J, with 8 bases between. There are 13 residues in the CDR3. Germline V CDR1 and CDR2: SGHDT, YYEEEE.

The rearrangement joins TRBV13 to TRBJ1-2, with D unresolved. Germline CDR1 is PRHDT and CDR2 is FYEKMQ (reference sequence). Trimming took off 1 base at V and 5 bases at J, with 8 bases between the two ends. This CDR3 is 13 amino acids long. The CDR3, as DNA: TGTGCCAGCAGCTTAGTCACTCAATATGGCTACACCTTC. Its protein is CASSLVTQYGYTF.

The J gene is TRBJ2-4, the V gene TRBV4-1; D remains unclear. Germline loops: CDR1 MGHRA, CDR2 YSYEKL. The CDR3 runs to 16 residues. V gave up 1 base and J gave up 5 bases, with 15 bases separating them. This CDR3 is CASSQGSNWAENIQYF. The CDR3 region has the DNA TGCGCCAGCAGCCAAGGAAGTAACTGGGCGGAAAACATTCAGTACTTC.

The chain joins TRBV12-3 or TRBV12-4 to TRBJ2-3, with D possibly TRBD1 on 6 matching bases. This CDR3 has 16 residues. V dropped 3 bases and J dropped 6 bases, with 19 bases sitting between them. CDR3 in DNA: TGTGCCAGCAGTTTTCGGACAGACTCAGTTGTGGATACGCAGTATTTT. Translation gives CASSFRTDSVVDTQYF.